These 24 T cell receptor beta chains came from one sample sequenced in a study of cytotoxic CD8 clonotypes in ibrutinib-treated CLL (dated by TCRdb to the early 2020s). The intended sense of this specimen's time point label: about a year on ibrutinib. The library was obtained by the immunoSEQ multiplex PCR assay. TCRdb carries this immuneACCESS record with in-frame sequences only. Its versions omit some clonotypes, under half of them owing to an unresolved V gene in the studies checked, with the rest unexplained. The table for this sample lists 140,000 or so clones; about 80% of them were counted only once. The top ten constitute roughly 13% of the sample. The sequencing here drew on PBMCs, taken after 12 months of ibrutinib treatment. All receptors derive from a human donor with chronic lymphocytic leukemia.

The chain couples TRBV5-8 to TRBJ1-1; D unresolved. Trimming removed 2 bases at V and 0 bases at J, with 11 bases between. The CDR3 has 15 residues. Germline V gene data show CDR1 as SGHTS and CDR2 as YDEGEE. For the CDR3, the DNA is TGTGCCAGCAGCTTCGCGGCAGCGTTGAACACTGAAGCTTTCTTT. Its translation is CASSFAAALNTEAFF.

This chain uses TRBV7-2 with TRBJ2-7, with D hard to call. This CDR3 has 13 amino acids. Trimming shortened V by 1 base and J by 2 bases, and 6 bases separated the two germline ends. Looked up from germline, CDR1 is SGHTA and CDR2 is FQGNSA. CDR3 DNA: TGTGCCAGCAGCTTAGTGGGGACCTACGAGCAGTACTTC. Translation: CASSLVGTYEQYF.

The chain is built from TRBV5-1 and TRBJ1-1; D remains ambiguous. V lost 2 bases and J 3 bases, leaving 8 bases between the germline ends. Germline CDR1 and CDR2: SGHRS and YFSETQ. The CDR3 loop spans 13 amino acids. CDR3 protein: CASSLTTDTEAFF. CDR3 nucleotide sequence: TGCGCCAGCAGCTTAACAACGGACACTGAAGCTTTCTTT.

This clone has more than one count but fewer than ten. This chain uses TRBV7-9 with TRBJ2-1; D is undetermined. V was clipped by 8 bases and J by 1 base, with 9 bases between them. The V gene's germline CDR1 is SEHNR and CDR2 FQNEAQ (reference sequence). The CDR3 is 13 residues long. Here the CDR3 reads CASPKPSYNEQFF. CDR3 coding DNA: TGTGCCAGCCCTAAGCCGTCCTACAATGAGCAGTTCTTC.

The chain combines TRBV28 with TRBJ2-7; no definite D call. The CDR3 sequence is 14 residues long. Trimming left V 2 bases short and J 5 bases short, with 13 bases between. Looked up from germline, CDR1 is MDHEN and CDR2 is SYDVKM. CDR3 protein: CASSLMARVNEQYF. CDR3 DNA: TGTGCCAGCAGTTTAATGGCTAGGGTGAACGAGCAGTACTTC. Combining the CDR3 with reference TRBV28 and TRBJ2-7 gives the whole variable domain DVKVTQSSRYLVKRTGEKVFLECVQDMDHENMFWYRQDPGLGLRLIYFSYDVKMKEKGDIPEGYSVSREKKERFSLILESASTNQTSMYLCASSLMARVNEQYFGPGTRLTVT.

The chain uses TRBV7-9 and TRBJ1-2; weak D call: TRBD1 (5 bases). This CDR3 spans 13 amino acids. The V end lost 1 base, the J end lost 3 bases, and 6 bases lay between the germline ends. Germline V gene data show CDR1 as SEHNR and CDR2 as FQNEAQ (reference sequence). The CDR3 DNA reads as TGTGCCAGCAGCTTAGGAGGGGACTATGGCTACACCTTC. Protein: CASSLGGDYGYTF.

The V call is TRBV12-5, the J call TRBJ1-2, with D maybe TRBD1 (6 bases). CDR1 is LGHNT, CDR2 FRNRAP, per germline. The length of the CDR3 is 14 residues. With 2 bases removed from V and 4 bases from J, the gap between germline ends came to 11 bases. Here the CDR3 reads CASGLPRGLYGYTF. The CDR3 DNA follows: TGTGCTAGTGGTTTGCCCAGGGGCCTCTATGGCTACACCTTC.

The J gene is TRBJ2-3, the V gene TRBV30; 8 positions match TRBD2. CDR3 length: 14 residues. Germline CDR1 reads GTSNPN; CDR2 reads SVGIG (reference sequence). The V and J ends lost 8 bases and 5 bases, in that order; junction bases with no gene match: 12. The CDR3 DNA reads TGTGCCGGCGTGGAGCGGGAGATGGTAGATACGCAGTATTTT. Its protein is CAGVEREMVDTQYF. The whole variable domain, filled in from reference TRBV30 and TRBJ2-3, reads SQTIHQWPATLVQPVGSPLSLECTVEGTSNPNLYWYRQAAGRGLQLLFYSVGIGQISSEVPQNLSASRPQDRQFILSSKKLLLSDSGFYLCAGVEREMVDTQYFGPGTRLTVL.

The chain uses TRBV9 and TRBJ2-1; D gene ambiguous. Germline V gene lookup returns CDR1 SGDLS and CDR2 YYNGEE. The CDR3 sequence is 13 residues long. V was trimmed by 1 base and J by 8 bases, leaving 10 bases between them. In DNA form, the CDR3 reads TGTGCCAGCAGCGTAAGTCCGGACCATGAGCAGTTCTTC. Encoded protein: CASSVSPDHEQFF.

V gene TRBV7-2 combines with J gene TRBJ1-1; TRBD1 is a possible D gene (5 bases). This CDR3 has 16 amino acids. The germline V gene has CDR1 SGHTA and CDR2 FQGNSA. V dropped 0 bases and J dropped 1 base, with 12 bases sitting between them. This CDR3 reads CASSLASGRANTEAFF. For the CDR3, the DNA is TGTGCCAGCAGCTTAGCGTCGGGCAGGGCGAACACTGAAGCTTTCTTT.

The chain is built from TRBV30 and TRBJ1-3, with D possibly being TRBD1 (5 bases). CDR1 and CDR2 from the germline V gene are GTSNPN and SVGIG (reference sequence). This CDR3 contains 15 residues. V was clipped by 2 bases and J by 0 bases, with 11 bases between them. In DNA form, the CDR3 reads TGTGCCTGGAGTCGGGGACGGTACTCTGGAAACACCATATATTTT. It translates to CAWSRGRYSGNTIYF.

This clone was recorded a few times. The rearrangement uses TRBV7-6 and TRBJ2-7; no clear D. The CDR3 runs to 13 residues. The ends were cut back, 0 bases at V and 1 base at J, with 4 bases in the middle. Germline CDR1 reads SGHVS; CDR2 reads FNYEAQ. CDR3 residues: CASSLASSYEQYF. The CDR3 DNA is TGTGCCAGCAGCTTAGCGTCGTCCTACGAGCAGTACTTC.

The V and J genes are TRBV6-5 and TRBJ2-1; D may be TRBD1 or TRBD2 (5 bases each). CDR3 length: 14 amino acids. Trimming took 0 bases from V and 9 from J, leaving 12 bases between them. The germline V gene has CDR1 MNHEY and CDR2 SVGAGI. CDR3 in amino acids: CASSYSGVQIEQFF. CDR3 coding DNA: TGTGCCAGCAGTTACTCGGGGGTACAGATTGAGCAGTTCTTC.

This chain joins TRBV5-1 and TRBJ1-2; TRBD1 matches at 7 bases. Germline V CDR1 and CDR2: SGHRS, YFSETQ. The CDR3 loop spans 12 amino acids. Trimming removed 4 bases from V and 6 bases from J; junction bases left unmatched: 3. CDR3 nucleotide sequence: TGCGCCAGCAGCCAGGGGGTCGATGGCTACACCTTC. Its translation: CASSQGVDGYTF.

The J gene is TRBJ2-1, the V gene TRBV19; 10 positions agree with TRBD1. The CDR3 sequence is 17 residues long. Germline loops: CDR1 LNHDA, CDR2 SQIVND (reference sequence). The V segment lost 4 bases and the J segment 8 bases; nucleotides outside the gene matches: 14. The CDR3 spells CASSTSGGDRGLYEQFF. CDR3 DNA: TGTGCCAGTAGTACTAGCGGTGGGGACAGGGGTTTGTATGAGCAGTTCTTC.

The chain combines TRBV6-4 with TRBJ2-1, with 9 bases matching TRBD1. The V and J ends lost 6 bases and 1 base, in that order; junction bases with no gene match: 4. The CDR3 is made up of 15 amino acids. Germline assignment: CDR1 MRHNA and CDR2 SNTAGT. This chain's CDR3 is CASRRTGVSYNEQFF. Here the CDR3 DNA reads TGTGCCAGCAGGAGGACAGGGGTTTCCTACAATGAGCAGTTCTTC.

This clone was seen more than once but under ten times. The chain couples TRBV12-5 to TRBJ1-2; D might be TRBD1 (6 bases). With 1 base removed from V and 8 bases from J, the gap between germline ends came to 11 bases. The CDR3 runs to 13 residues. CDR1 is LGHNT and CDR2 is FRNRAP in the germline V gene. The CDR3 DNA follows: TGTGCTAGTGGTTTGGCGGGGGCAGGAGGCTACACCTTC. Protein product: CASGLAGAGGYTF.

This clone has more than one count but fewer than ten. In DNA, the CDR3 is TGTGCCAGCAGCTTCGGAAACACTGAAGCTTTCTTT. This sequence encodes CASSFGNTEAFF. The chain carries TRBV11-2 and TRBJ1-1; D gene unclear. CDR1 and CDR2 (germline): SGHAT, FQNNGV. Trimming took off 3 bases at V and 2 bases at J, with 4 bases between the two ends. The length of the CDR3 is 12 residues.

The chain couples TRBV2 to TRBJ1-1; TRBD1 matches 7 bases. Trimming at V came to 4 bases and at J to 3 bases, leaving 5 bases not matched to a gene. The V gene's germline CDR1 is SNHLY and CDR2 FYNNEI. The length of the CDR3 is 14 residues. The CDR3 DNA reads TGTGCCAGCAGTGCCCGGGACAGATACACTGAAGCTTTCTTT. Its translation: CASSARDRYTEAFF. The complete variable domain, with remaining parts taken from reference TRBV2 and TRBJ1-1, reads EPEVTQTPSHQVTQMGQEVILRCVPISNHLYFYWYRQILGQKVEFLVSFYNNEISEKSEIFDDQFSVERPDGSNFTLKIRSTKLEDSAMYFCASSARDRYTEAFFGQGTRLTVV.

The CDR3 sequence is CASSPTSGRFADTQYF. The CDR3 DNA is TGTGCCAGCAGCCCGACTAGCGGGAGGTTCGCAGATACGCAGTATTTT. The rearrangement joins TRBV7-2 to TRBJ2-3, with 13 nucleotides matching TRBD2. The CDR3 is 16 amino acids. Losses at the gene ends were 5 bases for V and 4 bases for J; bases not matched to a gene: 6. Germline V CDR1 and CDR2: SGHTA, FQGNSA.

The chain couples TRBV7-8 to TRBJ1-1; 7 nucleotides agree with TRBD1. After removal of 5 bases from V and 1 base from J, the junction contained 7 bases not matched to a gene. CDR3 length equals 15 residues. Germline lookup yields CDR1 SGHVS and CDR2 FQNEAQ. CDR3 residues: CASSPRTGKNTEAFF. The CDR3 DNA reads TGTGCCAGCAGCCCGCGGACAGGAAAGAACACTGAAGCTTTCTTT.

The chain joins TRBV27 to TRBJ2-2; 10 bases are a match to TRBD1. This CDR3 spans 16 amino acids. V trimming: 5 bases; J trimming: 6 bases; junction bases outside the gene matches: 9. Germline CDR1 MNHEY, CDR2 SMNVEV (reference sequence). The DNA for the CDR3 is TGTGCCAGCAGTCCCACGACAGGGGGCATCTCCGGGGAGCTGTTTTTT. Its translation: CASSPTTGGISGELFF.

This chain uses TRBV7-7 with TRBJ2-2; no reliable D call. CDR3 length: 13 residues. Germline V gene data show CDR1 as SSHAT and CDR2 as FNYEAQ (reference sequence). Trimming took off 5 bases at V and 6 bases at J, with 10 bases between the two ends. The CDR3 DNA reads TGTGCCAGCAGCCAGGTCGTGGCCGGGGAGCTGTTTTTT. Protein product: CASSQVVAGELFF.

This clone appeared a single time. J is TRBJ2-7 and V is TRBV30; tentative D call: TRBD2 (6 bases). Deletions cut 0 bases from V and 3 bases from J, with 12 bases between. There are 14 residues in the CDR3. The germline V gene encodes CDR1 GTSNPN and CDR2 SVGIG (reference sequence). In nucleotides, the CDR3 is TGTGCCTGGAGTGTGCTAGCGTCGGGCTACGAGCAGTACTTC. It codes for CAWSVLASGYEQYF. Looking up the rest from reference TRBV30 and TRBJ2-7 gives the full variable domain: SQTIHQWPATLVQPVGSPLSLECTVEGTSNPNLYWYRQAAGRGLQLLFYSVGIGQISSEVPQNLSASRPQDRQFILSSKKLLLSDSGFYLCAWSVLASGYEQYFGPGTRLTVT.